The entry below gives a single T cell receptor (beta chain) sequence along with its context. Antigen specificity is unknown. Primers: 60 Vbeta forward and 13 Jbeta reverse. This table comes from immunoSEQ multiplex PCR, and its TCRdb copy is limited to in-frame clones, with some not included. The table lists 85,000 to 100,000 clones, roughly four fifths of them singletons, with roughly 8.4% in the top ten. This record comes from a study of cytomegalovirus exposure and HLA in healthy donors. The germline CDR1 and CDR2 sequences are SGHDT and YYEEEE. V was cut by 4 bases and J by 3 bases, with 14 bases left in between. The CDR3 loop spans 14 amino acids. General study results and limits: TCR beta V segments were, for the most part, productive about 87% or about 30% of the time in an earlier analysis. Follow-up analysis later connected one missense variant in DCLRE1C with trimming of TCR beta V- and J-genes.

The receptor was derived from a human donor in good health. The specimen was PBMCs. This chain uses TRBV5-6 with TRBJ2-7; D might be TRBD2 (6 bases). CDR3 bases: TGTGCCAGCAGCCACAATAGCGGAAACTACGAGCAGTACTTC. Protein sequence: CASSHNSGNYEQYF.